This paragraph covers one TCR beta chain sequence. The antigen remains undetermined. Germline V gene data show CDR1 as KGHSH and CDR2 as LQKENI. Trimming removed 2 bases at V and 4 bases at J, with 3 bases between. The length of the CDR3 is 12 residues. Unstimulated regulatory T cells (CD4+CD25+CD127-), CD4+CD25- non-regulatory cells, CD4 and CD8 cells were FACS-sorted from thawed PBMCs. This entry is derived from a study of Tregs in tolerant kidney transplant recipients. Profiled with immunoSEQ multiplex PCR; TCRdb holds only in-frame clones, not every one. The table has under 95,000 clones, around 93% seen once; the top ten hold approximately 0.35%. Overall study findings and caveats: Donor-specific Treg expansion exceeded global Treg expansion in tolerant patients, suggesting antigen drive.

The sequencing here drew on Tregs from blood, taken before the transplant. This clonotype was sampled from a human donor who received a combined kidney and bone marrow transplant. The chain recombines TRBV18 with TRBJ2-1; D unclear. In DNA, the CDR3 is TGTGCCAGCTCACCAGAATACAATGAGCAGTTCTTC. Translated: CASSPEYNEQFF.